Following are 29 T cell receptor beta chains from one sample sequenced in a study of blood T cell repertoires in COVID-19. TCRdb's copy holds only in-frame clones and misses some; the assay was immunoSEQ multiplex PCR. The profile covers 95,000 to 110,000 clones, with 85% to 90% appearing a single time and 4.5% to 6% taken by the ten largest. Sequenced input: peripheral blood. The receptors stem from a human donor in a cohort sampled during active COVID-19.

This clone was found once. The CDR3 coding sequence is TGTGCCAGCCTGGGAGGGGGAGGGAACACCGGGGAGCTGTTTTTT. The encoded protein is CASLGGGGNTGELFF. The chain carries TRBV7-8 and TRBJ2-2, with TRBD2 as a possible D gene (7 bases). The germline V gene encodes CDR1 SGHVS and CDR2 FQNEAQ. V lost 8 bases and J 1 base, leaving 14 bases between the germline ends. The CDR3 is 15 residues long.

The chain joins TRBV6-6 to TRBJ1-5; possible D gene TRBD1, 6 bases. The germline CDR1 and CDR2 sequences are MNHNY and SVGAGI (reference sequence). V was pared by 0 bases and J by 3 bases, with 9 bases between. The CDR3 has 15 amino acids. CDR3 sequence reads: CASSYSTGPNQPQHF. The CDR3 nucleotides read TGTGCCAGCAGTTACTCGACAGGACCCAATCAGCCCCAGCATTTT.

The J gene is TRBJ2-2, the V gene TRBV5-4; perhaps TRBD2 as D (5 bases). Germline CDR1 SGHNT, CDR2 YYREEE (reference sequence). V lost 1 base and J lost 7, with 17 bases in between. This CDR3 is built from 16 residues. CDR3 nucleotide sequence: TGTGCCAGCAGCTTGCCGAAATCGGGGTGGGACGGGGAGCTGTTTTTT. Protein product: CASSLPKSGWDGELFF.

The J gene is TRBJ1-6, the V gene TRBV2; 7 bases agree with TRBD1. CDR1 and CDR2 from the germline V gene are SNHLY and FYNNEI. The CDR3 consists of 17 residues. J was trimmed by 2 bases and V by 5 bases; bases with no gene match: 9. The DNA of the CDR3 is TGTGCCAGCAGTTCATTGACAGGGACGGCCTATAATTCACCCCTCCACTTT. Translated, it gives CASSSLTGTAYNSPLHF.

The chain has TRBV28 and TRBJ1-5, with 7 nucleotides matching TRBD1. Germline V gene lookup returns CDR1 MDHEN and CDR2 SYDVKM. Germline trimming cut 8 bases from V and 0 bases from J; bases unmatched to any gene: 13. This CDR3 has 17 amino acids. In DNA, the CDR3 is TGTGCCAGCCTAGGGTGGGACAGTAGTTATAGCAATCAGCCCCAGCATTTT. It codes for CASLGWDSSYSNQPQHF.

This rearrangement joins TRBV11-3 to TRBJ2-5; D uncertain. Germline CDR1 reads SGHNT; CDR2 reads YENEEA. Trimming cost V 2 bases and J 2 bases, with 9 bases left between them. The length of the CDR3 is 14 residues. CDR3 in amino acids: CASSLSESQETQYF. CDR3 coding DNA: TGTGCCAGCAGCTTATCGGAGAGTCAAGAGACCCAGTACTTC.

The chain is built from TRBV28 and TRBJ1-2; D gene ambiguous. The CDR3 sequence is 14 residues long. V was trimmed by 9 bases and J by 4 bases, leaving 18 bases between them. Germline-derived CDR1 and CDR2 are MDHEN and SYDVKM. CDR3 coding DNA: TGTGCCAGTCGTCGAGGGAGTTTCCTCTATGGCTACACCTTC. It codes for CASRRGSFLYGYTF.

The gene calls are TRBV4-3 and TRBJ2-7; 8 bases are shared with TRBD1. From germline, CDR1 is LGHNA and CDR2 YSLEER. This CDR3 has 15 amino acids. Unmatched junction bases numbered 4, after V lost 1 base and J lost 2 bases. The CDR3 region is CASSQGKTGAYEQYF. In DNA form, the CDR3 reads TGCGCCAGCAGCCAAGGAAAGACAGGGGCCTACGAGCAGTACTTC.

This clone was counted once. The rearrangement links TRBV6-5 to TRBJ2-5; D not certain. CDR3 length: 14 amino acids. Trimming took off 6 bases at V and 0 bases at J, with 11 bases between the two ends. Germline V gives CDR1 MNHEY, CDR2 SVGAGI. The CDR3 is CASSRPGYQETQYF. The CDR3 DNA sequence: TGTGCCAGCAGCCGTCCCGGGTACCAAGAGACCCAGTACTTC.

CDR3: CASTPTGVGSGKLFF. For the CDR3, the DNA is TGTGCCAGCACCCCCACTGGGGTTGGGAGTGGAAAACTGTTTTTT. This sequence joins TRBV28 and TRBJ1-4, with unresolved D. This CDR3 region has 15 residues. V dropped 7 bases and J dropped 10 bases, with 22 bases sitting between them. Germline V gene sequence: CDR1 MDHEN, CDR2 SYDVKM. Drawing the rest from reference TRBV28 and TRBJ1-4, the complete variable domain is DVKVTQSSRYLVKRTGEKVFLECVQDMDHENMFWYRQDPGLGLRLIYFSYDVKMKEKGDIPEGYSVSREKKERFSLILESASTNQTSMYLCASTPTGVGSGKLFFGSGTQLSVL.

This clone came up a few times. The chain uses TRBV14 and TRBJ2-7; perhaps TRBD1 as D (6 bases). Germline CDR1 is SGHDN and CDR2 is FVKESK. The CDR3 spans 15 residues. V was pared by 8 bases and J by 1 base, with 18 bases between. The CDR3 DNA reads TGTGCCAGCGCCCCAAGGGGGAGCGTATCCTACGAGCAGTACTTC. It specifies CASAPRGSVSYEQYF.

This chain's CDR3 is CASSLLGGGTTDTQYF. The CDR3 region has the DNA TGTGCCAGCAGCCTCCTTGGCGGGGGCACCACAGATACGCAGTATTTT. The chain joins TRBV9 to TRBJ2-3; weak D call: TRBD2 (7 bases). This CDR3 comprises 16 residues. CDR1 and CDR2 (germline): SGDLS, YYNGEE. With 4 bases removed from V and 2 bases from J, the gap between germline ends came to 17 bases.

The genes are TRBV18 and TRBJ1-1; D unclear. The germline gives CDR1 KGHSH, CDR2 LQKENI. V was pared by 2 bases and J by 3 bases, with 7 bases between. This CDR3 region has 13 residues. The CDR3 nucleotides are TGTGCCAGCTCACCATCGACTGACACTGAAGCTTTCTTT. Protein sequence: CASSPSTDTEAFF.

This clone has just a few counts. The genes are TRBV6-5 and TRBJ2-7, with 10 bases matching TRBD2. The CDR3 is made up of 14 amino acids. From germline, CDR1 is MNHEY and CDR2 SVGAGI. Germline trimming cut 6 bases from V and 3 bases from J; bases unmatched to any gene: 5. The CDR3 DNA follows: TGTGCCAGCAGGGAGCGGGGGGGCTTCTACGAGCAGTACTTC. Protein product: CASRERGGFYEQYF.

The chain carries TRBV3-1 (or the pseudogene TRBV3-2) and TRBJ1-5; D might be TRBD1 (6 bases). Trimming took 4 bases from V and 3 from J, leaving 10 bases between them. The CDR3 consists of 14 residues. Germline V lookup: CDR1 LGHDT, CDR2 YNNKEL (reference sequence). CDR3 coding DNA: TGTGCCAGCAGCCTAAGGACAGACAATCAGCCCCAGCATTTT. Its protein is CASSLRTDNQPQHF.

The chain employs TRBV10-2 and TRBJ2-1, with 13 bases identical to TRBD2. This CDR3 has 15 amino acids. Germline V lookup: CDR1 WSHSY, CDR2 SAAADI. V trimming: 4 bases; J trimming: 7 bases; junction bases outside the gene matches: 4. This chain's CDR3 is CASSAGTSGKNEQFF. DNA of the CDR3: TGCGCCAGCAGTGCCGGGACTAGCGGGAAGAATGAGCAGTTCTTC.

J is TRBJ2-3 and V is TRBV18, with a weak D call TRBD2 (5 bases). CDR1 is KGHSH, CDR2 LQKENI, per germline. V was trimmed by 2 bases and J by 0 bases, leaving 18 bases between them. The CDR3 spans 18 residues. DNA for the CDR3: TGTGCCAGCTCACCAAACCTCGGCGAGGGCCCAAGCACAGATACGCAGTATTTT. It specifies CASSPNLGEGPSTDTQYF.

The gene calls are TRBV7-6 and TRBJ2-3; 8 bases agree with TRBD2. Germline CDR1 and CDR2: SGHVS and FNYEAQ. Trimming cost V 2 bases and J 4 bases; bases outside gene matches: 8. This CDR3 is 16 amino acids long. The CDR3 nucleotides read TGTGCCAGCAGCTTAAGGGTTGCGGGAGGCCCAGATACGCAGTATTTT. It codes for CASSLRVAGGPDTQYF. Looking up the rest from reference TRBV7-6 and TRBJ2-3 gives the full variable domain: GAGVSQSPRYKVTKRGQDVALRCDPISGHVSLYWYRQALGQGPEFLTYFNYEAQQDKSGLPNDRFSAERPEGSISTLTIQRTEQRDSAMYRCASSLRVAGGPDTQYFGPGTRLTVL.

The rearrangement links TRBV19 to TRBJ2-1; 7 nucleotides align to TRBD2. The ends lost 10 bases at V and 4 bases at J; junction bases unmatched: 13. CDR1 LNHDA and CDR2 SQIVND come from the germline V gene (reference sequence). The CDR3 consists of 15 residues. The chain's CDR3 is CATTDFSGKYNEQFF. CDR3 nucleotides: TGTGCCACTACGGACTTCAGCGGGAAATACAATGAGCAGTTCTTC. Full variable domain (rest looked up from reference TRBV19 and TRBJ2-1): DGGITQSPKYLFRKEGQNVTLSCEQNLNHDAMYWYRQDPGQGLRLIYYSQIVNDFQKGDIAEGYSVSREKKESFPLTVTSAQKNPTAFYLCATTDFSGKYNEQFFGPGTRLTVL.

The chain combines TRBV27 with TRBJ2-6, with D uncertain. In germline, CDR1 is MNHEY, CDR2 SMNVEV (reference sequence). The CDR3 runs to 16 residues. The V end was cut by 5 bases, the J end by 0 bases, with 11 bases between. In DNA, the CDR3 is TGTGCCAGCAGTGTACGACTGGGCTCTGGGGCCAACGTCCTGACTTTC. Its translation: CASSVRLGSGANVLTF.

The CDR3 DNA is TGTGCCAGCTCACCACGGGACAGTAAGAATTCACCCCTCCACTTT. Its translation: CASSPRDSKNSPLHF. The chain links TRBV18 to TRBJ1-6; 7 nucleotides line up with TRBD1. Unmatched junction bases numbered 4, after V lost 1 base and J lost 7 bases. Looked up from germline, CDR1 is KGHSH and CDR2 is LQKENI. The CDR3 has 15 residues.

This chain connects TRBV5-1 to TRBJ1-4; D not certain. V was trimmed by 4 bases and J by 3 bases, leaving 13 bases between them. The CDR3 totals 15 residues. Germline assignment: CDR1 SGHRS and CDR2 YFSETQ. The CDR3 nucleotides read TGCGCCAGCAGCCGAAATGAGCCCCCTAATGAAAAACTGTTTTTT. It specifies CASSRNEPPNEKLFF.

This chain links TRBV6-5 with TRBJ2-7, with D possibly TRBD1 on 6 matching bases. The CDR3 covers 15 residues. V dropped 5 bases and J dropped 4 bases, with 18 bases sitting between them. The germline V gene encodes CDR1 MNHEY and CDR2 SVGAGI. CDR3 protein: CASSTAGALGYEQYF. The CDR3 DNA is TGTGCCAGCAGTACGGCAGGGGCCCTAGGGTACGAGCAGTACTTC.

The chain has TRBV11-2 and TRBJ2-4; possibly TRBD2 for D (6 bases). V lost 8 bases, J lost 7 bases, and 15 bases lay in between. The length of the CDR3 is 13 residues. Germline values: CDR1 SGHAT, CDR2 FQNNGV. Here the CDR3 DNA reads TGTGCCAGCGGCAGTGGTGGGGGGAACATTCAGTACTTC. As protein: CASGSGGGNIQYF.

The V gene is TRBV6-5, the J gene TRBJ2-3; TRBD1 aligns across 7 bases. V was pared by 3 bases and J by 3 bases, with 6 bases of the junction left unmatched. Germline CDR1 reads MNHEY; CDR2 reads SVGAGI. The CDR3 is made up of 15 amino acids. The CDR3 sequence: CASSYYAGGTDTQYF. In DNA form, the CDR3 reads TGTGCCAGCAGTTATTACGCAGGGGGAACAGATACGCAGTATTTT.

The chain combines TRBV18 with TRBJ2-7; no clear D gene. Germline lookup yields CDR1 KGHSH and CDR2 LQKENI. Trimming cost V 6 bases and J 4 bases, with 10 bases left between them. The CDR3 contains 12 residues. The CDR3 is CASSPSLYEQYF. Written as DNA, the CDR3 is TGTGCCAGCTCCCCGAGTCTATACGAGCAGTACTTC.

The chain is built from TRBV7-9 and TRBJ2-7; D possibly corresponds to TRBD2 (5 bases). The V end was cut by 2 bases, the J end by 0 bases, with 11 bases between. This CDR3 is 15 amino acids long. From germline, CDR1 is SEHNR and CDR2 FQNEAQ (reference sequence). The CDR3: CASSLQPGSSYEQYF. Here the CDR3 DNA reads TGTGCCAGCAGCTTACAACCGGGAAGCTCCTACGAGCAGTACTTC. Full variable domain (remainder filled in from reference TRBV7-9 and TRBJ2-7): DTGVSQNPRHKITKRGQNVTFRCDPISEHNRLYWYRQTLGQGPEFLTYFQNEAQLEKSRLLSDRFSAERPKGSFSTLEIQRTEQGDSAMYLCASSLQPGSSYEQYFGPGTRLTVT.

The chain uses TRBV7-9 and TRBJ1-3; 10 nucleotides align to TRBD1. Germline assignment: CDR1 SEHNR and CDR2 FQNEAQ (reference sequence). V lost 10 bases, J lost 0 bases, and 15 bases stayed unmatched. The CDR3 length is 18 residues. This CDR3 reads CATPAVGQGFSSGNTIYF. CDR3 bases: TGTGCCACCCCTGCAGTGGGACAGGGGTTTTCCTCTGGAAACACCATATATTTT. The full variable domain, completed using reference TRBV7-9 and TRBJ1-3, is DTGVSQNPRHKITKRGQNVTFRCDPISEHNRLYWYRQTLGQGPEFLTYFQNEAQLEKSRLLSDRFSAERPKGSFSTLEIQRTEQGDSAMYLCATPAVGQGFSSGNTIYFGEGSWLTVV.

The chain employs TRBV18 and TRBJ1-4; D gene unclear. The ends were cut back, 1 base at V and 7 bases at J, with 10 bases in the middle. The CDR3 length is 14 residues. Germline assignment: CDR1 KGHSH and CDR2 LQKENI. The CDR3 bases are TGTGCCAGCTCACCACGAAGCGGGTCTGAAAAACTGTTTTTT. Encoded protein: CASSPRSGSEKLFF.